The 11 T cell receptor beta chains below were found in one sample sequenced in a study of glioma-infiltrating T cells. TCR alpha and beta CDR3 regions were amplified from RNA using iRepertoire nested multiplex PCR. Each CDR3 protein gets one entry after TCRdb re-called the multiplex PCR reads with MiXCR. Among roughly 100,000 distinct CDR3 sequences listed, about 30% were seen once. The material sequenced was glioma tissue, nonneoplastic brain tissue, or PBMCs (not recorded which). The receptor set was obtained from a human donor with low-grade glioma or glioblastoma, undergoing nonglioma brain surgery, or in good health (not recorded which).

This clonotype was seen a few times. V usage is TRBV29-1 and J usage is TRBJ2-4; D might be TRBD1 or TRBD2, each matching 6 bases. The germline CDR1 and CDR2 sequences are SQVTM and ANQGSEA. This CDR3 contains 15 residues. Trimming took off 7 bases at V and 0 bases at J, with 16 bases between the two ends. The DNA for the CDR3 is TGCAGCGCCCTGGGGGGCAGCCTAGCCAAAAACATTCAGTACTTC. Translating it yields CSALGGSLAKNIQYF. The entire variable domain, with the rest obtained from reference TRBV29-1 and TRBJ2-4, is as follows: SAVISQKPSRDICQRGTSLTIQCQVDSQVTMMFWYRQQPGQSLTLIATANQGSEATYESGFVIDKFPISRPNLTFSTLTVSNMSPEDSSIYLCSALGGSLAKNIQYFGAGTRLSVL.

Many counts were recorded for this clonotype. This chain uses TRBV7-3 with TRBJ1-6; 8 positions match TRBD1. The germline V gene has CDR1 SGHTA and CDR2 FQGTGA. This CDR3 is built from 13 residues. Trimming cost V 6 bases and J 11 bases; bases outside gene matches: 6. The CDR3 sequence is CASSPGTGPPLHF. CDR3 sequence (DNA): TGTGCCAGCAGTCCAGGGACAGGCCCACCCCTCCACTTT.

Concerning this clonotype: This sequence may be a read error, since a much larger clone differs from it by one base. This chain uses TRBV3-1 with TRBJ2-1; no clear D gene. The V end lost 1 base, the J end lost 10 bases, and 11 bases lay between the germline ends. From germline, CDR1 is LGHDT and CDR2 YNNKEL (reference sequence). The CDR3 has 13 residues. CDR3 in amino acids: CASSQGWVDEQFF. Here the CDR3 DNA reads TGTGCCAGCAGCCAAGGTTGGGTCGACGAGCAGTTCTTC.

In its sample, this clonotype was seen many times. This chain links TRBV27 with TRBJ1-2; the D gene is possibly TRBD1 (6 bases). The V gene's germline CDR1 is MNHEY and CDR2 SMNVEV (reference sequence). The CDR3 length is 13 residues. Trimming removed 3 bases at V and 8 bases at J, with 13 bases between. The CDR3 coding sequence is TGTGCCAGCAGTTTTCGATCGACAGGCGGCTACACCTTC. This sequence encodes CASSFRSTGGYTF.

This clonotype has more than one count but fewer than ten. The rearrangement links TRBV2 to TRBJ1-4; 10 bases agree with TRBD1. There are 15 residues in the CDR3. V lost 7 bases and J lost 8; bases outside the gene matches: 10. Germline CDR1 is SNHLY and CDR2 is FYNNEI. The CDR3 sequence is CASNLQRTGGEKLFF. The CDR3 DNA reads as TGTGCCAGCAATCTTCAACGGACAGGGGGAGAAAAACTGTTTTTT.

The sample holds many counts of this clonotype. This chain joins TRBV7-2 and TRBJ1-2, with unresolved D. The ends were cut back, 2 bases at V and 11 bases at J, with 15 bases in the middle. Germline V lookup: CDR1 SGHTA, CDR2 FQGNSA. CDR3 length: 13 amino acids. In DNA, the CDR3 is TGTGCCAGCAGCTTAAAGGGAGGGCCCGTGTACACCTTC. It translates to CASSLKGGPVYTF. Based on the CDR3 plus reference TRBV7-2 and TRBJ1-2, the full variable domain is GAGVSQSPSNKVTEKGKDVELRCDPISGHTALYWYRQSLGQGLEFLIYFQGNSAPDKSGLPSDRFSAERTGGSVSTLTIQRTQQEDSAVYLCASSLKGGPVYTFGSGTRLTVV.

About this clonotype itself: A read error is possible here, since a much larger clone lies one base away. The chain has TRBV19 and TRBJ2-3; perhaps TRBD1 as D (5 bases). Germline V lookup: CDR1 LNHDA, CDR2 SQIVND (reference sequence). The CDR3 is 14 amino acids. Trimming removed 4 bases from V and 8 bases from J, with 16 bases in between. CDR3 sequence reads: CASSTTGLAGTQYF. The CDR3 DNA sequence: TGTGCCAGTAGTACCACAGGTTTAGCAGGTACGCAGTATTTT. Supplemented by reference TRBV19 and TRBJ2-3, the full variable domain reads DGGITQSPKYLFRKEGQNVTLSCEQNLNHDAMYWYRQDPGQGLRLIYYSQIVNDFQKGDIAEGYSVSREKKESFPLTVTSAQKNPTAFYLCASSTTGLAGTQYFGPGTRLTVL.

By proportion, this clonotype is medium-sized. The gene calls are TRBV27 and TRBJ2-5; D not certain. Trimming removed 5 bases from V and 0 bases from J, with 13 bases in between. The CDR3 loop spans 15 amino acids. The germline gives CDR1 MNHEY, CDR2 SMNVEV (reference sequence). CDR3 sequence reads: CASSPRRGYQETQYF. The CDR3 nucleotides are TGTGCCAGCAGTCCGCGTAGAGGATACCAAGAGACCCAGTACTTC.

The chain carries TRBV3-1 and TRBJ2-5; the D gene could be TRBD1 or TRBD2 (5 bases each). Deletions cut 4 bases from V and 6 bases from J, with 9 bases between. This CDR3 region has 12 residues. CDR1 and CDR2 (germline): LGHDT, YNNKEL (reference sequence). The CDR3 DNA is TGTGCCAGCAGCCCCTGGGGACAGACCCAGTACTTC. Amino acids: CASSPWGQTQYF.

V gene TRBV14 combines with J gene TRBJ2-6; D perhaps matches TRBD1 (5 bases). The V end was cut by 0 bases, the J end by 2 bases, with 14 bases between. The CDR3 has 18 amino acids. Germline V gives CDR1 SGHDN, CDR2 FVKESK. DNA for the CDR3: TGTGCCAGCAGCCAAGAGTCCTCAGGGTCTCCTGGGGCCAACGTCCTGACTTTC. This gives the protein CASSQESSGSPGANVLTF.

This clonotype appeared a few times. The chain couples TRBV4-3 to TRBJ2-1; 7 bases are shared with TRBD2. J gave up 0 bases and V 2 bases, and 4 bases lay outside the gene matches. Germline lookup yields CDR1 LGHNA and CDR2 YSLEER. This CDR3 comprises 16 residues. The DNA for the CDR3 is TGCGCCAGCAGCCAACCTAGCGGCCGCTCCTACAATGAGCAGTTCTTC. Its translation is CASSQPSGRSYNEQFF.